These 23 T cell receptor beta chains originate from one sample sequenced in a study of T-cell memory formation after mild COVID-19 (dated by TCRdb to the early 2020s). Libraries were built with 5' RACE. This sample was sequenced with an Illumina NovaSeq 6000. TCRdb itself trimmed the public reads at Q25 with fastp, ran MiXCR and retained productive beta chains. Each entry merges the rows of one CDR3 protein and shows their most common DNA and genes. The sample table contains 250,000 to 350,000 distinct CDR3 sequences; only one count was recorded for around 15% of them. The top ten constitute about 23% of the sample. Input material: PBMCs or a T cell subset sorted from them (not recorded which). The source of these receptors is a man aged 18 to 30 who had mild COVID-19 (a few samples of this study predate the infection). The sample titles of this study are shuffled in the database, so cell type and time point are left out; the donor was told from shared clones.

This chain links TRBV7-2 with TRBJ1-5; maybe TRBD1 (5 bases). Trimming cost V 5 bases and J 0 bases, with 8 bases left between them. Germline CDR1 and CDR2: SGHTA and FQGNSA. This CDR3 spans 14 amino acids. The CDR3 spells CASSPQVSNQPQHF. CDR3 nucleotide sequence: TGTGCCAGCAGCCCACAGGTTAGCAATCAGCCCCAGCATTTT.

This clonotype was observed a handful of times. The gene calls are TRBV4-3 and TRBJ2-5; D remains ambiguous. The germline V gene encodes CDR1 LGHNA and CDR2 YSLEER. This CDR3 has 15 amino acids. Trimming cost V 4 bases and J 5 bases, with 17 bases left between them. This CDR3 is CASSRINRVRETQYF. The CDR3 coding sequence is TGCGCCAGCAGCCGCATTAATAGGGTCAGGGAGACCCAGTACTTC.

This clonotype was detected a few times. The rearrangement uses TRBV7-8 and TRBJ1-3; 7 bases map to TRBD1. V lost 5 bases, J lost 4 bases, and 8 bases stayed unmatched. The germline gives CDR1 SGHVS, CDR2 FQNEAQ. This CDR3 is built from 15 residues. The CDR3, as DNA: TGTGCCAGCAGCCTCGCCAGGGGGACCGGAAACACCATATATTTT. Protein product: CASSLARGTGNTIYF.

This clonotype was picked up a small number of times. This chain connects TRBV5-1 to TRBJ1-2, with 9 bases fitting TRBD1. CDR1 SGHRS and CDR2 YFSETQ come from the germline V gene. This CDR3 has 12 amino acids. After removal of 3 bases from V and 13 bases from J, the junction contained 7 bases not matched to a gene. The CDR3 is CASSSNRGLVTF. The CDR3 nucleotides are TGCGCCAGCAGCTCCAACAGGGGGCTCGTCACCTTC.

This clonotype has only a few counts. This chain joins TRBV29-1 and TRBJ2-5, with 10 bases lining up with TRBD2. The V and J ends lost 6 bases and 0 bases, in that order; junction bases with no gene match: 4. CDR1 SQVTM and CDR2 ANQGSEA come from the germline V gene. The CDR3 loop spans 14 amino acids. The CDR3 loop reads CSVLLAGHQETQYF. DNA of the CDR3: TGCAGCGTCTTACTAGCGGGGCACCAAGAGACCCAGTACTTC.

The chain carries TRBV6-2 or TRBV6-3 and TRBJ2-2; 11 bases map to TRBD2. Looked up from germline, CDR1 is MNHEY and CDR2 is SVGEGT. The CDR3 consists of 14 residues. V was clipped by 8 bases and J by 4 bases; unmatched bases: 3. In DNA form, the CDR3 reads TGTGCCAGCCGGCTAGCGGGGGGCACCGGGGAGCTGTTTTTT. This encodes CASRLAGGTGELFF.

This clonotype appeared many times. This chain joins TRBV12-3 or TRBV12-4 and TRBJ2-3, with 10 bases aligning to TRBD1. The V and J ends lost 5 bases and 6 bases, in that order; junction bases with no gene match: 5. This CDR3 region has 14 residues. The CDR3 spells CASSLTGGADTQYF. DNA of the CDR3: TGTGCCAGCAGTCTGACAGGGGGCGCGGATACGCAGTATTTT.

V gene TRBV28 combines with J gene TRBJ2-3; 7 nucleotides line up with TRBD1. CDR1 and CDR2 from the germline V gene are MDHEN and SYDVKM. J was trimmed by 6 bases and V by 4 bases; bases with no gene match: 10. The CDR3 consists of 15 residues. The CDR3 loop reads CASSSTGTVDDTQYF. CDR3 nucleotides: TGTGCCAGCAGTTCAACCGGGACAGTGGACGATACGCAGTATTTT.

Only a few counts were recorded for this clonotype. This rearrangement joins TRBV20-1 to TRBJ2-2; TRBD1 matches 7 bases. The CDR3 runs 16 residues. The germline gives CDR1 DFQATT, CDR2 SNEGSKA (reference sequence). V shed 6 bases, J shed 6 bases, and the junction held 16 bases outside the gene matches. CDR3 region: CSASLETGRISGELFF. CDR3 DNA sequence: TGCAGTGCCTCTCTCGAGACAGGGCGGATTTCCGGGGAGCTGTTTTTT.

This clonotype was observed a handful of times. The gene calls are TRBV12-3 or TRBV12-4 and TRBJ2-7; no firm D call. V was pared by 2 bases and J by 3 bases, with 5 bases between. The CDR3 covers 12 residues. CDR3 in DNA: TGTGCCAGCAGTTTAAAAATCTACGAGCAGTACTTC. This codes for CASSLKIYEQYF.

The rearrangement joins TRBV24-1 to TRBJ2-1; a weak D match, TRBD2 (7 bases). The CDR3 consists of 16 residues. Per germline, CDR1 KGHDR and CDR2 SFDVKD. The germline V and J ends were trimmed by 5 bases and 10 bases, with 23 bases remaining between them. CDR3 nucleotide sequence: TGTGCCACCAGTGTCAGGGGAGAGGGAGGGAGGGGAGAGCAGTTCTTC. As protein: CATSVRGEGGRGEQFF.

In this sample, this clonotype turned up many times. This chain connects TRBV29-1 to TRBJ1-1; possibly TRBD1 for D (6 bases). V was cut by 7 bases and J by 3 bases, with 15 bases left in between. This CDR3 is built from 13 residues. Germline-derived CDR1 and CDR2 are SQVTM and ANQGSEA. As DNA, the CDR3 is TGCAGCGCCCAACGGGGGGCTGACACTGAAGCTTTCTTT. Its translation is CSAQRGADTEAFF.

The J gene is TRBJ1-2, the V gene TRBV24-1; the D is unclear. Trimming left V 3 bases short and J 4 bases short, with 11 bases between. Per germline, CDR1 KGHDR and CDR2 SFDVKD. This CDR3 spans 14 amino acids. The CDR3 DNA is TGTGCCACCAGTGATGCGACGGGTGGCTATGGCTACACCTTC. Protein product: CATSDATGGYGYTF.

The genes are TRBV6-5 and TRBJ2-5, with 7 positions matching TRBD1. Trimming cost V 2 bases and J 1 base; bases outside gene matches: 4. The CDR3 has 15 amino acids. Looked up from germline, CDR1 is MNHEY and CDR2 is SVGAGI. For the CDR3, the DNA is TGTGCCAGCAGTTACCACAGGGGAATCCAAGAGACCCAGTACTTC. It encodes CASSYHRGIQETQYF.

The sample holds many counts of this clonotype. The chain combines TRBV5-1 with TRBJ2-2; possibly TRBD1 for D (5 bases). The germline V and J ends were trimmed by 2 bases and 0 bases, with 8 bases remaining between them. Germline lookup yields CDR1 SGHRS and CDR2 YFSETQ. The CDR3 covers 15 residues. As DNA, the CDR3 is TGCGCCAGCAGCTTTCAGGGCCCGAACACCGGGGAGCTGTTTTTT. The encoded protein is CASSFQGPNTGELFF.

At least ten counts were recorded for this clonotype. The CDR3 DNA reads as TGCAGTGCTAGAGTGGGACTAGCGGGGCTCCTCGAGCAGTACTTC. It specifies CSARVGLAGLLEQYF. This chain links TRBV20-1 with TRBJ2-7; TRBD2 aligns across 13 bases. V trimming: 1 base; J trimming: 6 bases; junction bases outside the gene matches: 6. The germline gives CDR1 DFQATT, CDR2 SNEGSKA (reference sequence). The CDR3 has 15 residues.

The chain combines TRBV27 with TRBJ1-5; weak D call: TRBD1 (5 bases). Germline assignment: CDR1 MNHEY and CDR2 SMNVEV (reference sequence). Trimming pared 3 bases from V and 3 bases from J, leaving 9 bases between. CDR3 length: 14 amino acids. CDR3 sequence reads: CASSFEGNNQPQHF. DNA of the CDR3: TGTGCCAGCAGTTTCGAGGGGAACAATCAGCCCCAGCATTTT.

This clonotype appeared a few times. The genes are TRBV5-1 and TRBJ2-2; either TRBD1 or TRBD2 may fit D (5 bases each). The CDR3 has 14 amino acids. Trimming stripped 3 bases from V and 9 bases from J, with 15 bases between. Germline CDR1 is SGHRS and CDR2 is YFSETQ. The CDR3 DNA follows: TGCGCCAGCAGCTCCCCCGGGGCCAGTAGGGAGCTGTTTTTT. Protein product: CASSSPGASRELFF.

The chain recombines TRBV28 with TRBJ2-7; D is perhaps TRBD2 (5 bases). CDR3 size: 11 residues. V was clipped by 9 bases and J by 0 bases, with 6 bases between them. Per germline, CDR1 MDHEN and CDR2 SYDVKM. In DNA, the CDR3 is TGTGCCAGTACTAGCTCCTACGAGCAGTACGTC. Amino acid sequence: CASTSSYEQYV.

In its sample, this clonotype was seen a few times. The gene calls are TRBV4-2 and TRBJ2-3; 11 bases are shared with TRBD2. Unmatched junction bases numbered 8, after V lost 4 bases and J lost 2 bases. CDR1 LGHNA and CDR2 YNFKEQ come from the germline V gene. CDR3 length equals 17 residues. This CDR3 reads CASSRWLGLAVTDTQYF. As DNA, the CDR3 is TGTGCCAGCAGCCGGTGGTTGGGACTAGCGGTCACAGATACGCAGTATTTT.

This clonotype occurred a few times. The chain combines TRBV7-2 with TRBJ2-1; D possibly corresponds to TRBD1 (5 bases). This CDR3 spans 15 amino acids. V shed 1 base and J shed 4 bases, with 11 bases lying between them. Germline values: CDR1 SGHTA, CDR2 FQGNSA. The CDR3, as DNA: TGTGCCAGCAGCTTAGATGGACACCGTTACAATGAGCAGTTCTTC. This sequence encodes CASSLDGHRYNEQFF.

With respect to this clonotype: A much larger clone differs from this one at a single base, so this may be a read error. DNA of the CDR3: TGTGCCAGCAGCTTAGCTGGGATCACCGGGGAGCTGTTTTTT. It encodes CASSLAGITGELFF. The V gene is TRBV11-2, the J gene TRBJ2-2; no definite D call. Germline V CDR1 and CDR2: SGHAT, FQNNGV. V lost 1 base and J 4 bases, leaving 7 bases between the germline ends. This CDR3 is built from 14 residues.

This clonotype was detected only once. Here the CDR3 omits its conserved ending phenylalanine or tryptophan, so a read error is the likely source. V gene TRBV12-3 or TRBV12-4 combines with J gene TRBJ2-3; 7 bases map to TRBD1. The V segment lost 3 bases and the J segment 1 base; nucleotides outside the gene matches: 4. There are 15 residues in the CDR3. Written as DNA, the CDR3 is TGTGCCAGCAGTTTGGGGGACAGACGCACAGATACGCAGTATTAT. The encoded protein is CASSLGDRRTDTQYY.